This T cell receptor (beta chain) was recorded in a study of T cell repertoires in aging, cancer and after chemotherapy. A word on this clonotype: No antigen is known for it.

The CDR3 is made up of 14 amino acids. Germline CDR1 reads LNHDA; CDR2 reads SQIVND (reference sequence). Trimming removed 4 bases at V and 2 bases at J, with 9 bases between. Amplification of TCR beta used genomic DNA extracted from peripheral blood. Rearranged V-D-J TRB sequences were amplified with a mixed TRB-A/B primer pool. TCRdb called the multiplex PCR reads again in MiXCR, with one record for every CDR3 protein. The sample lists about 17,000 distinct CDR3 sequences; approximately 50% were seen once. Study-level findings and limits: No conclusions about immunological memory after chemotherapy can be drawn from the repertoire data. Across the chemotherapy interval, each cancer cohort showed higher median generation probability, suggesting thymic rebound. In healthy donors, age-related TCR diversity loss mainly reflected lost richness.

This TCR came from a human donor in good health. What was sequenced was blood. The chain recombines TRBV19 with TRBJ2-1; D gene uncertain. CDR3 residues: CASSTDGTYNEQFF. CDR3 nucleotide sequence: TGTGCCAGTAGTACCGACGGAACCTACAATGAGCAGTTCTTC.